Below, one T cell receptor beta chain is given with its context. Sample-barcoded 5' priming and a J-beta primer mix drove a second PCR of about 6 to 12 cycles. TCRdb re-called the 5' RACE reads with MiXCR, one entry per CDR3 protein. The data hold 700,000 to 800,000 distinct CDR3 sequences, with roughly 45% observed a single time. The sample comes from a study of blood T cells in healthy people across ages. The TCR comes from a woman aged 55-70 years in good health. Material for sequencing was blood.

In DNA form, the CDR3 reads TGTGCCAGCAGCTTATTGACGGAGAACACTGAAGCTTTCTTT. This gives the protein CASSLLTENTEAFF. The J gene is TRBJ1-1, the V gene TRBV7-9; no reliable D call. Germline-derived CDR1 and CDR2 are SEHNR and FQNEAQ (reference sequence). CDR3 length: 14 residues. V lost 2 bases to trimming and J lost 1 base, with 8 bases between them. Full variable domain (outside the CDR3, taken from reference TRBV7-9 and TRBJ1-1): DTGVSQNPRHKITKRGQNVTFRCDPISEHNRLYWYRQTLGQGPEFLTYFQNEAQLEKSRLLSDRFSAERPKGSFSTLEIQRTEQGDSAMYLCASSLLTENTEAFFGQGTRLTVV.